This TCR beta chain derives from a study of long-term antiretroviral therapy in people with HIV. At the level of the study: Samples collected earliest predate the 2015 immediate-ART recommendation by about a decade. Study findings and constraints: Although diversity increased after ART, it remained lower than in transplant donor controls.

It was version v3.0 of the immunoSEQ assay that was run at survey level. Sequencing targeted roughly 35,000-50,000 T-cell genomes per sample. TCRdb's copy holds only in-frame clones and misses some; the assay was immunoSEQ multiplex PCR. This sample has around 28,000 clones, with around 84% found just once. Germline CDR1 is SGHRS and CDR2 is YFSETQ. CDR3 size: 13 residues. With V trimmed by 9 bases and J by 8 bases, 11 bases remained unmatched. Going into DNA extraction, samples held roughly 0.9-11 million cryopreserved PBMC. Concerning this clone itself: Its antigen is not known.

The clonotype was recovered from a woman aged 25 to 45 with HIV. The rearrangement joins TRBV5-1 to TRBJ2-1; TRBD1 agrees at 7 bases. The sequencing here drew on unsorted PBMCs, taken 0.8 years after starting antiretroviral therapy. Here the CDR3 reads CATRDSNGHEQFF. The DNA for the CDR3 is TGCGCCACCCGGGACAGCAATGGGCATGAGCAGTTCTTC. The full variable domain, rest sourced from reference TRBV5-1 and TRBJ2-1, is KAGVTQTPRYLIKTRGQQVTLSCSPISGHRSVSWYQQTPGQGLQFLFEYFSETQRNKGNFPGRFSGRQFSNSRSEMNVSTLELGDSALYLCATRDSNGHEQFFGPGTRLTVL.